This T cell receptor beta chain was identified in a study of shared clonotypes between healthy human individuals. The method was immunoSEQ multiplex PCR; TCRdb's version includes in-frame clones alone and lacks a portion of them. The data show about 2 million clones, with about 95% seen just once and roughly 1% held by the top ten. CD45RO-negative CD8 cells positively selected for CCR7 made up the naive population, which excluded terminally differentiated effector memory CD45RA+ cells. Germline lookup yields CDR1 SGHVS and CDR2 FQNEAQ. V lost 1 base and J 5 bases, leaving 8 bases between the germline ends. The CDR3 runs to 14 residues.

The source material was naive CD8+ T cells sorted from blood. The origin of this receptor is a young man in good health. J is TRBJ1-4 and V is TRBV7-8, with D unclear. For the CDR3, the DNA is TGTGCCAGCAGCTTAGTCACTCTCAATGAAAAACTGTTTTTT. Its protein product is CASSLVTLNEKLFF.